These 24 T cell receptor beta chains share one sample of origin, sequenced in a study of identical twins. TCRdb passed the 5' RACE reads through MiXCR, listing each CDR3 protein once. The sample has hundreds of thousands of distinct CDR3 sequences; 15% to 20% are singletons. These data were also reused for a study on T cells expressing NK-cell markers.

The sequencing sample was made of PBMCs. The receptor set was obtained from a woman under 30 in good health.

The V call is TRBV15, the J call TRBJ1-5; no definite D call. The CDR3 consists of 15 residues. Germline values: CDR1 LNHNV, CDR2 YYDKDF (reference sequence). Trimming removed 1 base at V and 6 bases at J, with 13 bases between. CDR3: CATSRGRGVGQPQHF. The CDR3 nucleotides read TGTGCCACCAGCAGAGGTCGGGGAGTGGGTCAGCCCCAGCATTTT.

CDR3 DNA sequence: TGTGCCAGCAATCTTATAAGACAGGGGGCGCAGGAGCAGTACTTC. Protein sequence: CASNLIRQGAQEQYF. The rearrangement uses TRBV6-1 and TRBJ2-7, with 10 bases matching TRBD1. The CDR3 runs to 15 residues. Trimming removed 7 bases from V and 7 bases from J; junction bases left unmatched: 13. Germline assignment: CDR1 MNHNS and CDR2 SASEGT.

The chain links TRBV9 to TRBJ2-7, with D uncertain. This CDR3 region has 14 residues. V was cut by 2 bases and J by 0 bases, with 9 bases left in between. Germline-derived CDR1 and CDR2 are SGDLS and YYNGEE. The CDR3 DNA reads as TGTGCCAGCAGCGTTGACGGGTCCTCCTACGAGCAGTACTTC. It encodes CASSVDGSSYEQYF.

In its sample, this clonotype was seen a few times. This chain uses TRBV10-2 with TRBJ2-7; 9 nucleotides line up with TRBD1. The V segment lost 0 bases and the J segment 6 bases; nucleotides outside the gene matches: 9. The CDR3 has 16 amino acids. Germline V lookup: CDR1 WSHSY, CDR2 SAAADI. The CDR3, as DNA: TGCGCCAGCAGTGAGTCTTCCGGGACAGGGCTTGGCGAGCAGTACTTC. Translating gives CASSESSGTGLGEQYF.

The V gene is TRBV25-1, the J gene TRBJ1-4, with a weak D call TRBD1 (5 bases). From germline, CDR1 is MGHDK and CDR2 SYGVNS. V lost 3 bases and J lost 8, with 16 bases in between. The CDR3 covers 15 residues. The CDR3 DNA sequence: TGTGCCAGCAGTGAGGTACAGGTGGGTGAGGAAAAACTGTTTTTT. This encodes CASSEVQVGEEKLFF.

CDR3 sequence reads: CASSQDRLAGETQYF. DNA for the CDR3: TGTGCCAGCAGCCAAGATCGGCTAGCGGGGGAGACCCAGTACTTC. The V and J genes are TRBV4-2 and TRBJ2-5; 9 nucleotides match TRBD2. The CDR3 sequence is 15 residues long. CDR1 LGHNA and CDR2 YNFKEQ come from the germline V gene. V lost 0 bases and J lost 5; bases outside the gene matches: 4.

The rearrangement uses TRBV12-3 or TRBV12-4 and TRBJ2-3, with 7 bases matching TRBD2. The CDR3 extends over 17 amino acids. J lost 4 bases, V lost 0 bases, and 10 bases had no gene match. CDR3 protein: CASSLAIGLVRADTQYF. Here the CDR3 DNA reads TGTGCCAGCAGTTTAGCGATTGGACTAGTTCGCGCAGATACGCAGTATTTT.

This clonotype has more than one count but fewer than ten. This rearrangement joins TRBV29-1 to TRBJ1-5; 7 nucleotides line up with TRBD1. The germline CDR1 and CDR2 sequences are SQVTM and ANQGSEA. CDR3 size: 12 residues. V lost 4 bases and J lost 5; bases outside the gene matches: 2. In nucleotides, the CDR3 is TGCAGCGTTGGGGACAGCTATCAGCCCCAGCATTTT. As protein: CSVGDSYQPQHF.

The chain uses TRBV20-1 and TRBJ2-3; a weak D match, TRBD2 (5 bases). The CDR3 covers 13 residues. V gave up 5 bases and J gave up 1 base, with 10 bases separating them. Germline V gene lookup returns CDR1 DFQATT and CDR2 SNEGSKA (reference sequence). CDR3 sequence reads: CSAPPGGTDTQYF. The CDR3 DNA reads TGCAGTGCTCCCCCCGGGGGCACAGATACGCAGTATTTT.

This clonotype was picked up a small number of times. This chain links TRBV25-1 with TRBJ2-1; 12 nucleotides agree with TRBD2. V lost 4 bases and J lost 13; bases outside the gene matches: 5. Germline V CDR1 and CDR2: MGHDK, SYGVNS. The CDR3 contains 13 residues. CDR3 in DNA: TGTGCCAGCAGTGCAGGACTAGCGGGGTCACAGTTCTTC. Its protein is CASSAGLAGSQFF.

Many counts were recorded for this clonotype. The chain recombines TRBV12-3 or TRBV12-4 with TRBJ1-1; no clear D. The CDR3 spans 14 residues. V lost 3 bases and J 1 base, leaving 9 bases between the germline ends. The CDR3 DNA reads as TGTGCCAGCAGTTTTAGGGCGGGGAACACTGAAGCTTTCTTT. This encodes CASSFRAGNTEAFF.

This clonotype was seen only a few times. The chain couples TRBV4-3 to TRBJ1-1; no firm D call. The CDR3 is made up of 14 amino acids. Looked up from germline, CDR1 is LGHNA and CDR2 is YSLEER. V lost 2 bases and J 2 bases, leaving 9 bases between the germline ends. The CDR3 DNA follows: TGCGCCAGCAGCCAATTTCCGGGAAACACTGAAGCTTTCTTT. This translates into CASSQFPGNTEAFF.

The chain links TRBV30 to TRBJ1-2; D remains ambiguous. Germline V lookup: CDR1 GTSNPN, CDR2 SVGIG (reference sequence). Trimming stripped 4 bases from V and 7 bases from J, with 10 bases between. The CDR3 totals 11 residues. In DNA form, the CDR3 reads TGTGCCTGGACCCGGGGTGGTGGCTACACCTTC. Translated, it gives CAWTRGGGYTF. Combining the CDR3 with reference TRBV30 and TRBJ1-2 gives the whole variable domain SQTIHQWPATLVQPVGSPLSLECTVEGTSNPNLYWYRQAAGRGLQLLFYSVGIGQISSEVPQNLSASRPQDRQFILSSKKLLLSDSGFYLCAWTRGGGYTFGSGTRLTVV.

For the CDR3, the DNA is TGTGCCAGCAGCTTGGGCCAAACACTAGCCAAAAACATTCAGTACTTC. Translation gives CASSLGQTLAKNIQYF. V usage is TRBV7-2 and J usage is TRBJ2-4, with unresolved D. Germline V lookup: CDR1 SGHTA, CDR2 FQGNSA. The CDR3 has 16 amino acids. V was clipped by 3 bases and J by 0 bases, with 12 bases between them.

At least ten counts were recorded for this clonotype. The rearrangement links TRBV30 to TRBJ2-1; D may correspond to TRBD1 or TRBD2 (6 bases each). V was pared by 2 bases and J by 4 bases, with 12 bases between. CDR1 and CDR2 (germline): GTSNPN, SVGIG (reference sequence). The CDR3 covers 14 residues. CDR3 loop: CAWSWSGAYNEQFF. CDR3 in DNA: TGTGCCTGGAGTTGGTCGGGGGCTTACAATGAGCAGTTCTTC.

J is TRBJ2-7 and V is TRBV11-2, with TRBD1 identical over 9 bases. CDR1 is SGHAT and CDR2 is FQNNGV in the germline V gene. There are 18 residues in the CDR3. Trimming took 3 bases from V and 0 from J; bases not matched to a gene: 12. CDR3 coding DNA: TGTGCCAGCAGCTTTGGACAGGGGTCGCGGAAACTCTCCTACGAGCAGTACTTC. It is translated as CASSFGQGSRKLSYEQYF.

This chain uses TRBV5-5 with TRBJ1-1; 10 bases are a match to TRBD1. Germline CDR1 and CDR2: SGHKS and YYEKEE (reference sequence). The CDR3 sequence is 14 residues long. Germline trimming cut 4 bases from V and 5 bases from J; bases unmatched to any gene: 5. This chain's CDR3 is CASSPGQGWTEAFF. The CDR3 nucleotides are TGTGCCAGCAGCCCGGGACAGGGGTGGACTGAAGCTTTCTTT. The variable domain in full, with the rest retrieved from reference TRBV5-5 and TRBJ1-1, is DAGVTQSPTHLIKTRGQQVTLRCSPISGHKSVSWYQQVLGQGPQFIFQYYEKEERGRGNFPDRFSARQFPNYSSELNVNALLLGDSALYLCASSPGQGWTEAFFGQGTRLTVV.

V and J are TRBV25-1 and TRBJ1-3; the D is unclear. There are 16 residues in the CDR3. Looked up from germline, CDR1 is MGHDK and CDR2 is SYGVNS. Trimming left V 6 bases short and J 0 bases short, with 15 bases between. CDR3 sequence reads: CASSPPGSSSGNTIYF. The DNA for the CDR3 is TGTGCCAGCAGCCCCCCCGGATCGAGCTCTGGAAACACCATATATTTT.

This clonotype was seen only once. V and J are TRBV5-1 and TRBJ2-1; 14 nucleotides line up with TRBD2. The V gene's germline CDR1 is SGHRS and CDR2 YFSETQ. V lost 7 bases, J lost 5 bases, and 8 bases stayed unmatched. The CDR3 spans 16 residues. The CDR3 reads CASLRTSGGTNNEQFF. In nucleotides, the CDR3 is TGCGCCAGCCTCCGGACTAGCGGGGGGACGAACAATGAGCAGTTCTTC.

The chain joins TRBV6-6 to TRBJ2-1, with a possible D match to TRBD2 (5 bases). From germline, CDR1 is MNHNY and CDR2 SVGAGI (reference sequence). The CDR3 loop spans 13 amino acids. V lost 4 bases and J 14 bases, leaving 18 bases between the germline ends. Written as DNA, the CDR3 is TGTGCCAGCAGTTTATCGAATCCGGGGTATGAGTTCTTC. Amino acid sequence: CASSLSNPGYEFF.

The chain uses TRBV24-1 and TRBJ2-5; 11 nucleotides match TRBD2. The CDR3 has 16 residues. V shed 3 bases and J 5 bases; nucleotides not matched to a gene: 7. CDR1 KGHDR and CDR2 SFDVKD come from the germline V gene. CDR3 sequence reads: CATSDPLAGDGETQYF. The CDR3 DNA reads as TGTGCCACCAGTGATCCACTAGCGGGAGATGGTGAGACCCAGTACTTC.

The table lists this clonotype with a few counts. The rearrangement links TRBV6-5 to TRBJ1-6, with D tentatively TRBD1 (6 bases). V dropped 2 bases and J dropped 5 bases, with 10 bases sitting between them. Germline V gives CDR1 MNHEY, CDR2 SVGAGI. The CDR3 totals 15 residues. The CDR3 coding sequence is TGTGCCAGCAGTTACCTGGACAGAGATAATTCACCCCTCCACTTT. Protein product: CASSYLDRDNSPLHF.

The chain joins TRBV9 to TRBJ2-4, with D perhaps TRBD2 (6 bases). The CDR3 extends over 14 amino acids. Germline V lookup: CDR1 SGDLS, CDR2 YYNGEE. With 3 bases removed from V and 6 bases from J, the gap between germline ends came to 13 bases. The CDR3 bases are TGTGCCAGCAGCGGCCCGGGGGTCGGAAACATTCAGTACTTC. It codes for CASSGPGVGNIQYF.

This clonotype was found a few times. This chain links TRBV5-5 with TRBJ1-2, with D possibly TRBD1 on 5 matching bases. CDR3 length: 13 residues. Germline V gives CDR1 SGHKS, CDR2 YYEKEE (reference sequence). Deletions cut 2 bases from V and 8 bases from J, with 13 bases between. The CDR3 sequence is CASSLIQGRGYTF. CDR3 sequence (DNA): TGTGCCAGCAGCTTAATCCAGGGAAGGGGCTACACCTTC. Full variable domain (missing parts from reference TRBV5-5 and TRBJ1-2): DAGVTQSPTHLIKTRGQQVTLRCSPISGHKSVSWYQQVLGQGPQFIFQYYEKEERGRGNFPDRFSARQFPNYSSELNVNALLLGDSALYLCASSLIQGRGYTFGSGTRLTVV.